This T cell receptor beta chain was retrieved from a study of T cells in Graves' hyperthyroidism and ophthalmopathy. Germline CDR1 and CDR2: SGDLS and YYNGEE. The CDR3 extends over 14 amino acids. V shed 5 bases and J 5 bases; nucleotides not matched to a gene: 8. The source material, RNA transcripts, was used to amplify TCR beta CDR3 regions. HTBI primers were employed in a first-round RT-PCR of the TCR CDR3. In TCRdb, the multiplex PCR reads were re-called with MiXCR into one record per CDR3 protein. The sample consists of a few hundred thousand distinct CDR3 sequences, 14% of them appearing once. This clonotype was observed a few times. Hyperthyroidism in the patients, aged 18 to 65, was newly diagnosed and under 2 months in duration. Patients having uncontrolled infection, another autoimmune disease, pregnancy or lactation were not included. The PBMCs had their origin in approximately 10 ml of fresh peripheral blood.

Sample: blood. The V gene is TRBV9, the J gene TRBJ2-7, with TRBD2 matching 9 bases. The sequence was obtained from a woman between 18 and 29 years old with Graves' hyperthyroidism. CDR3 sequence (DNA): TGTGCCAGCAGACCGAGCGGGAGGTGCGACGAGCAGTACGTC. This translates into CASRPSGRCDEQYV.